Listed below are T cell receptor beta chains from one sample, sequenced in a study of blood T cell repertoires in COVID-19. Sequencing used immunoSEQ multiplex PCR; TCRdb keeps in-frame clones, though not all of them. The sample gives around 60,000 clones, roughly 79% of which show up once; over 25% is in the top ten. Sequencing used peripheral blood. The receptors were gathered from a woman older than 75 with active or convalescent COVID-19. Each CDR3 is given with its conserved first and last residue. D genes are given only for firm matches. Only part of the rows carry a size: once, few, many, or a class if the clone is expanded.

d_call: TRBD1; clone_size: .; j_call: TRBJ1-1; v_call: TRBV25-1; cdr3_nt: TGTGCCAGCAGTCGAGTTGGACAGGGCGAAGCTTTCTTT; cdr3_aa: CASSRVGQGEAFF
d_call: .; clone_size: .; j_call: TRBJ2-7; v_call: TRBV7-8; cdr3_nt: TGTGCCAGCAGCTTAGACGGGGATTACGAGCAGTACTTC; cdr3_aa: CASSLDGDYEQYF
d_call: .; clone_size: .; j_call: TRBJ1-2; v_call: TRBV3-1/TRBV3-2; cdr3_nt: TGTGCCAGCAGGTCTCTAGATTATGGCTACACCTTC; cdr3_aa: CASRSLDYGYTF
d_call: TRBD1; clone_size: .; j_call: TRBJ2-2; v_call: TRBV15; cdr3_nt: TGTGCCACCAGCAGAGAGGGCAGGGGGACCGGGGAGCTGTTTTTT; cdr3_aa: CATSREGRGTGELFF
d_call: .; clone_size: .; j_call: TRBJ2-3; v_call: TRBV18; cdr3_nt: TGTGCCAGCTCACGGGCCAATAGGGGGGATACGCAGTATTTT; cdr3_aa: CASSRANRGDTQYF
d_call: TRBD2; clone_size: once; j_call: TRBJ2-5; v_call: TRBV10-1; cdr3_nt: TGCGCCAGCAGTGTACTAGCGGGGTCGAGTGTTGAGACCCAGTACTTC; cdr3_aa: CASSVLAGSSVETQYF
d_call: .; clone_size: .; j_call: TRBJ2-2; v_call: TRBV18; cdr3_nt: TGTGCCAGCTCACCACGGACGGGGACCGGGGAGCTGTTTTTT; cdr3_aa: CASSPRTGTGELFF
d_call: TRBD1; clone_size: .; j_call: TRBJ2-7; v_call: TRBV7-8; cdr3_nt: TGTGCCAGCAGCCTCAGAAGGACAGGCGGCTACGAGCAGTACTTC; cdr3_aa: CASSLRRTGGYEQYF
d_call: TRBD1; clone_size: .; j_call: TRBJ1-5; v_call: TRBV19; cdr3_nt: TGTGCCAGTAACCAACGACAGGGTAGCAATCAGCCCCAGCATTTT; cdr3_aa: CASNQRQGSNQPQHF
d_call: TRBD1; clone_size: .; j_call: TRBJ1-2; v_call: TRBV7-2; cdr3_nt: TGTGCCAGCAGCTTAGCCGGGACAGCGTACTATGGCTACACCTTC; cdr3_aa: CASSLAGTAYYGYTF
d_call: .; clone_size: .; j_call: TRBJ2-7; v_call: TRBV19; cdr3_nt: TGTGCCAGTAGTAAAACCGGGGAAGCCTACGAGCAGTACTTC; cdr3_aa: CASSKTGEAYEQYF
d_call: .; clone_size: .; j_call: TRBJ1-4; v_call: TRBV6-5; cdr3_nt: TGTGCCAGCACGAGGGCCACTAATGAAAAACTGTTTTTT; cdr3_aa: CASTRATNEKLFF
d_call: TRBD1; clone_size: .; j_call: TRBJ1-2; v_call: TRBV18; cdr3_nt: TGTGCCAGCTCACCGGGACAGGGGGAAGCCTATGGCTACACCTTC; cdr3_aa: CASSPGQGEAYGYTF
d_call: .; clone_size: .; j_call: TRBJ1-1; v_call: TRBV2; cdr3_nt: TGTGCCAGCAGTGCGGAAGGGGGAAACACTGAAGCTTTCTTT; cdr3_aa: CASSAEGGNTEAFF
d_call: TRBD1; clone_size: .; j_call: TRBJ1-5; v_call: TRBV7-2; cdr3_nt: TGTGCCAGCAGCCCAGGACAGGGGGCGCCCACTCAGCCCCAGCATTTT; cdr3_aa: CASSPGQGAPTQPQHF
d_call: TRBD1; clone_size: .; j_call: TRBJ1-2; v_call: TRBV19; cdr3_nt: TGTGCCAGTAGTGCACAGACAGGGTCTGGTGGCTACACCTTC; cdr3_aa: CASSAQTGSGGYTF
d_call: .; clone_size: once; j_call: TRBJ1-4; v_call: TRBV5-1; cdr3_nt: TGCGCCAGCAGCCCCTCAGGGGTGGGAGAAAAACTGTTTTTT; cdr3_aa: CASSPSGVGEKLFF